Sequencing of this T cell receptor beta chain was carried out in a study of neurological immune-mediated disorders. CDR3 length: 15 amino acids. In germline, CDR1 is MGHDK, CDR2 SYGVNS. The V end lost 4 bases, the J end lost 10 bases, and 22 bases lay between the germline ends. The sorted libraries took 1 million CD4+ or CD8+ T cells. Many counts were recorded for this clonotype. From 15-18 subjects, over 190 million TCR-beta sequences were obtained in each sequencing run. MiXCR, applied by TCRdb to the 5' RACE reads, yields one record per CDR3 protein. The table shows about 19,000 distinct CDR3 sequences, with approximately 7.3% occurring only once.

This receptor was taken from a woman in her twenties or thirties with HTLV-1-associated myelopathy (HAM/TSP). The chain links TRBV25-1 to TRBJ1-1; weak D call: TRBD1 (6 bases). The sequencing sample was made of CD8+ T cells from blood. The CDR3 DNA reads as TGTGCCAGCAGTGTGGAAGGGGGTGCGTCGGTAGGAGCTTTCTTT. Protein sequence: CASSVEGGASVGAFF.